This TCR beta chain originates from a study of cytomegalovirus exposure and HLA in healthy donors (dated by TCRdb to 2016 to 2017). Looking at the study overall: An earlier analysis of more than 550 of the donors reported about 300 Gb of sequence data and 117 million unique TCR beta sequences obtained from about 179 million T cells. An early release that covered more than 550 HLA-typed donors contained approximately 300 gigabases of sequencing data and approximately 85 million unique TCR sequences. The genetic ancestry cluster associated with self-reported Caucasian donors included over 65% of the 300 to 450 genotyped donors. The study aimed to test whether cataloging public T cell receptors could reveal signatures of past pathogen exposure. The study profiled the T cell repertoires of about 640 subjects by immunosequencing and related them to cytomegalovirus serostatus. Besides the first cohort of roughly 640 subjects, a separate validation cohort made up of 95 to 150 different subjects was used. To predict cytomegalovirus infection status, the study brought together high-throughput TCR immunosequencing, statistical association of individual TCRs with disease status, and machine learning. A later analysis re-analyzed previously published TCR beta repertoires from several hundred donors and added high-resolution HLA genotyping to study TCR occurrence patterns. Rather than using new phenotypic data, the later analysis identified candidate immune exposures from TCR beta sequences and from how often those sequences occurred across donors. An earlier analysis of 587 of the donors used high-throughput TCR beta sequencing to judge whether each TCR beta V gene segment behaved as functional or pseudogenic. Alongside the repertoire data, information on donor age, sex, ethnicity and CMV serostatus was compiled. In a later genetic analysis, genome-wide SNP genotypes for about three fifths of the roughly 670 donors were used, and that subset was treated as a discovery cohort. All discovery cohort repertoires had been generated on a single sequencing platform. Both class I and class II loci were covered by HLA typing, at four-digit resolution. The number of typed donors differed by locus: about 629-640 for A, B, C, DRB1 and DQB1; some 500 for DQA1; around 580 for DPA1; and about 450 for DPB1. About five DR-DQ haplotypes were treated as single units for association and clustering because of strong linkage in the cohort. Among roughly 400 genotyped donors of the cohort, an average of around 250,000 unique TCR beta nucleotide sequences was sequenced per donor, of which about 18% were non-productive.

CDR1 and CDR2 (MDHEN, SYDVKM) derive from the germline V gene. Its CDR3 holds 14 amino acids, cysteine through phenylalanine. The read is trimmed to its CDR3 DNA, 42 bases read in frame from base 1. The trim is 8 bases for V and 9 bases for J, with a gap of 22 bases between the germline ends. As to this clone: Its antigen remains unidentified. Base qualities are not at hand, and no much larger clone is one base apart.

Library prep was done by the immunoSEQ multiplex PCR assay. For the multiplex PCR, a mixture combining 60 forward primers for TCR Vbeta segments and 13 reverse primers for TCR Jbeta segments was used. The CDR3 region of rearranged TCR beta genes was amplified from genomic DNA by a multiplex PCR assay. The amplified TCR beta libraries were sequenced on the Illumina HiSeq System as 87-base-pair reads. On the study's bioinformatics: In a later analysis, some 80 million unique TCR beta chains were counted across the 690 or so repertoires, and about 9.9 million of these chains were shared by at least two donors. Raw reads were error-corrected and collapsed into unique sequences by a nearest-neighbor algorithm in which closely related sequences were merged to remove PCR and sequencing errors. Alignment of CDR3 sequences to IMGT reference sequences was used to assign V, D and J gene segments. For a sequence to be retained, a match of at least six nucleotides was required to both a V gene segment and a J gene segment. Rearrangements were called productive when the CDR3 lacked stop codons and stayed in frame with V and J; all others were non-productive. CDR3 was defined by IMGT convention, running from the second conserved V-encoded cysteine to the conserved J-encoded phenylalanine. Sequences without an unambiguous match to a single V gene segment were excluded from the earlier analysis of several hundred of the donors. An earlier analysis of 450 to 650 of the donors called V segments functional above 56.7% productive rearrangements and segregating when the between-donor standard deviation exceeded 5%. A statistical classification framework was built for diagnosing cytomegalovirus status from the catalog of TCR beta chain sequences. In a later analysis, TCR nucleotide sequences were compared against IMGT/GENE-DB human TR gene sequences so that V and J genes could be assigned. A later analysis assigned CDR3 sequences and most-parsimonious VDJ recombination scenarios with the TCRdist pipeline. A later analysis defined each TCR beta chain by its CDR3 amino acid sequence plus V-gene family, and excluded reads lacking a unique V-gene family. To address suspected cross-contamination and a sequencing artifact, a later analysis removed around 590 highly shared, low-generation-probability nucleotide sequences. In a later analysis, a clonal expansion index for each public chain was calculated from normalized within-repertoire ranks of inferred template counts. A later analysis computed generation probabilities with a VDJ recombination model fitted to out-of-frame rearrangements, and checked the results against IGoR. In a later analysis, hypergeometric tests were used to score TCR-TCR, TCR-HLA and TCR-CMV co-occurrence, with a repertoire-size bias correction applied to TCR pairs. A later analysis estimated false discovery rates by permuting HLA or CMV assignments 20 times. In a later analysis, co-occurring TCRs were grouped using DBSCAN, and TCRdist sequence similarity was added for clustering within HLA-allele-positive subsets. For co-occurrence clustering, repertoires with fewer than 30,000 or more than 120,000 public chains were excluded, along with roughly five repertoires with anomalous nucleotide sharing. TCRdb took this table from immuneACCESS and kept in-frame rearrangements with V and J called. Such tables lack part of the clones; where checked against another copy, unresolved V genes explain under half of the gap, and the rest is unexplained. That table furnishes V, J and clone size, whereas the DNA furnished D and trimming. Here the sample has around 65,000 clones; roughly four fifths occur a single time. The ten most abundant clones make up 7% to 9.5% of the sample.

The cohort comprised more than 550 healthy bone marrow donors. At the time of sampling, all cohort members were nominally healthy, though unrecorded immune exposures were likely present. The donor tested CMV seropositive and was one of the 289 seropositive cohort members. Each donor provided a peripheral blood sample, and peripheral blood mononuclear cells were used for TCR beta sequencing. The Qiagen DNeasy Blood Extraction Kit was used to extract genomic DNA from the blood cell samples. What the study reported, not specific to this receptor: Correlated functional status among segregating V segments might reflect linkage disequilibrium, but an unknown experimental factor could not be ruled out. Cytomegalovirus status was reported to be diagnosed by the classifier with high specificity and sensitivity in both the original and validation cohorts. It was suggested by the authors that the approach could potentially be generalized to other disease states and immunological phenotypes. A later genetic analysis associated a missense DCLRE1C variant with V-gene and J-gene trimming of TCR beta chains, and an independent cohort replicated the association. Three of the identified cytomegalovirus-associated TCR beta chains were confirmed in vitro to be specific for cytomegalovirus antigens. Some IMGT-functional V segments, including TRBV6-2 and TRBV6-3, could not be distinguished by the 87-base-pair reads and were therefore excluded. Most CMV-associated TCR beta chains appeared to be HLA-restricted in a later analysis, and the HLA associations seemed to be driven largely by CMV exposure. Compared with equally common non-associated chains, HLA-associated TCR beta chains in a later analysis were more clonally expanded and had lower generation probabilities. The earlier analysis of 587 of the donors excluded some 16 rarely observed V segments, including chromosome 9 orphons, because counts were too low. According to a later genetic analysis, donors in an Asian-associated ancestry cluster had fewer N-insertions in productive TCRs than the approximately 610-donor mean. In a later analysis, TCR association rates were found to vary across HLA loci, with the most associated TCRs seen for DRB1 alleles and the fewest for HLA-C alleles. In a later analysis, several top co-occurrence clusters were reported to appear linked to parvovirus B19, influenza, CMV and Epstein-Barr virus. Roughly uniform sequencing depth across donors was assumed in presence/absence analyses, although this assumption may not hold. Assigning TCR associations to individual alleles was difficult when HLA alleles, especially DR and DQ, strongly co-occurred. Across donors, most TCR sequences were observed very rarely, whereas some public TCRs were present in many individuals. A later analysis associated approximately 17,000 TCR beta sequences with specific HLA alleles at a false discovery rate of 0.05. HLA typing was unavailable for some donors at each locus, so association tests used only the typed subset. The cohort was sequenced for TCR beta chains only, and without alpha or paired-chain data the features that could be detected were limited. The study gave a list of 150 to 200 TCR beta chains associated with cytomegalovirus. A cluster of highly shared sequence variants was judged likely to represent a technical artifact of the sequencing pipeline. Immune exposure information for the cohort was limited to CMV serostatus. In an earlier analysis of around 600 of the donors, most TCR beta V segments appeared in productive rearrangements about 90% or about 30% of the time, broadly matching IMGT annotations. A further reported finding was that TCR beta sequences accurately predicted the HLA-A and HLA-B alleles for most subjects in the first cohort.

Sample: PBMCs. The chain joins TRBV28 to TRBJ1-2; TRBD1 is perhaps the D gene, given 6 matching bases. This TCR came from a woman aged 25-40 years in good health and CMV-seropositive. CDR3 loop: CASRDTTLSRRYTF. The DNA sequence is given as TGTGCCAGCCGGGACACTACCCTGTCCCGTCGCTACACCTTC.